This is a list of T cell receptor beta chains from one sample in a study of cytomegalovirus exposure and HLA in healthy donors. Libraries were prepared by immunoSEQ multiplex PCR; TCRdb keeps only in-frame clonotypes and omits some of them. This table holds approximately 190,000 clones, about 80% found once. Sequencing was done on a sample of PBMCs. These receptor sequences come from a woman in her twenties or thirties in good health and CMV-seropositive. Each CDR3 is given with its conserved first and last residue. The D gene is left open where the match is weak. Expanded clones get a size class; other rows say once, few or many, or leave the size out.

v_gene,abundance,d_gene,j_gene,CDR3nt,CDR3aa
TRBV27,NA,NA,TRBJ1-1,TGTGCCAGCAGTATCCAGGGGAGGGGGACTGAAGCTTTCTTT,CASSIQGRGTEAFF
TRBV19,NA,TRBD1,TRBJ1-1,TGTGCCAGTAGTCAGGGGGGAGGAACTGAAGCTTTCTTT,CASSQGGGTEAFF
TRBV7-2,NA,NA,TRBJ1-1,TGTGCCAGCAGCTCGGTGGAACGGGGGGCGGTTGAAGCTTTCTTT,CASSSVERGAVEAFF
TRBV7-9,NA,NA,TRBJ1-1,TGTGCCAGCAGTCCCGGGATGGGCTCTGAAGCTTTCTTT,CASSPGMGSEAFF
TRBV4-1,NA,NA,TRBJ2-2,TGCGCCAGCAGCCAACCTCTCAGGGGCGCGAACACCGGGGAGCTGTTTTTT,CASSQPLRGANTGELFF
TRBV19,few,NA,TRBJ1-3,TGTGCCAGTAGTATAATTGAGAACTCTGGAAACACCATATATTTT,CASSIIENSGNTIYF
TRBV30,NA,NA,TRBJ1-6,TGTGCCTGGAGAGATTTCGGGGTAGCAAATTCACCCCTCCACTTT,CAWRDFGVANSPLHF
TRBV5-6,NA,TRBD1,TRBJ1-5,TGTGCCAGCAGCTTGAGAGGGGGCGCAAGCAATCAGCCCCAGCATTTT,CASSLRGGASNQPQHF
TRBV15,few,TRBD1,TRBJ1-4,TGTGCCACCAGCCGAGGACAGGGTTTTGAAAAACTGTTTTTT,CATSRGQGFEKLFF
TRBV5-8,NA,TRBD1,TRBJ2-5,TGTGCCAGCAGCTTGTTACAGGGGGCGGCGGTGGAGACCCAGTACTTC,CASSLLQGAAVETQYF
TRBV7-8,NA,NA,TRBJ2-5,TGTGCCAGCAGCTTACGGAGGACGGAAGAGACCCAGTACTTC,CASSLRRTEETQYF
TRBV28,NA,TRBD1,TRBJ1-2,TGTGCCAGCAACCGGGACAGGGCCTATGGCTACACCTTC,CASNRDRAYGYTF
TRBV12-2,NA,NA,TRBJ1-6,TGTGCAAGTCGCGAAGACATGGCGCCCCTCCACTTT,CASREDMAPLHF